These 26 T cell receptor beta chains share one sample of origin, sequenced in a study of CD8+CD57+ T cells in acquired aplastic anemia. TCR beta VDJ and CDR3 were profiled, and genomic DNA was the template. TCRdb recomputed calls from the reads with MiXCR, one row per CDR3 protein. The sample comprises some 180,000 distinct CDR3 sequences, roughly 60% of which are singletons, and approximately 40% rests with the top ten. All sequencing subjects had displayed CD8+CD57+ cell expansion on flow cytometry. The specimen was sorted CD4+, CD8+, or CD8+CD57+ T cells (not recorded which) from PBMCs. The receptors stem from a human donor with aplastic anemia.

V usage is TRBV7-3 and J usage is TRBJ2-7, with 15 nucleotides matching TRBD2. With 9 bases clipped from V and 6 bases from J, the junction kept 0 bases outside the gene matches. The CDR3 length is 12 residues. Germline V gene lookup returns CDR1 SGHTA and CDR2 FQGTGA. The CDR3 loop is CARGLAGGEQYF. CDR3 nucleotide sequence: TGTGCCAGGGGACTAGCGGGGGGCGAGCAGTACTTC.

CDR3 amino acids: CASSLGLDRGEAFF. DNA of the CDR3: TGTGCCAGCAGCTTAGGCCTGGACAGGGGTGAAGCTTTCTTT. This chain joins TRBV13 and TRBJ1-1; 9 bases align to TRBD1. CDR1 and CDR2 from the germline V gene are PRHDT and FYEKMQ (reference sequence). The V and J ends lost 0 bases and 7 bases, in that order; junction bases with no gene match: 3. The CDR3 is 14 residues long.

This chain links TRBV14 with TRBJ1-1; perhaps TRBD1 as D (6 bases). Between the trimmed V and J ends, which lost 4 bases and 8 bases, there was a span of 14 bases. This CDR3 has 13 residues. Germline V gene sequence: CDR1 SGHDN, CDR2 FVKESK. The CDR3 DNA reads as TGTGCCAGCAGCCGCTACAGGGAGGGAGAAGCTTTCTTT. Its translation: CASSRYREGEAFF.

The chain is built from TRBV29-1 and TRBJ1-2; D is possibly TRBD1 (6 bases). V was shortened by 0 bases and J by 4 bases, with 9 bases between the two germline ends. Germline V lookup: CDR1 SQVTM, CDR2 ANQGSEA. CDR3 length: 13 amino acids. The CDR3 is CSVEEETGYGYTF. The CDR3 region has the DNA TGCAGCGTTGAAGAGGAGACAGGCTATGGCTACACCTTC.

The genes are TRBV2 and TRBJ2-5; 8 bases line up with TRBD2. J was trimmed by 4 bases and V by 7 bases; bases with no gene match: 5. The length of the CDR3 is 13 residues. CDR1 is SNHLY, CDR2 FYNNEI, per germline. The CDR3 DNA is TGTGCCAGCAATCGGGGGGGGGCAGAGACCCAGTACTTC. Encoded protein: CASNRGGAETQYF.

This chain joins TRBV7-9 and TRBJ2-5; 8 nucleotides match TRBD2. The CDR3 length is 16 residues. With 5 bases clipped from V and 4 bases from J, the junction kept 12 bases outside the gene matches. Germline CDR1 and CDR2: SEHNR and FQNEAQ (reference sequence). CDR3 sequence reads: CASSPLVAGGLETQYF. The DNA for the CDR3 is TGTGCCAGCAGCCCCCTAGTGGCGGGGGGTTTAGAGACCCAGTACTTC.

The J gene is TRBJ1-1, the V gene TRBV10-3; no clear D gene. Between the trimmed V and J ends, which lost 0 bases and 4 bases, there was a span of 9 bases. Germline CDR1 ENHRY, CDR2 SYGVKD. The CDR3 is made up of 14 amino acids. The CDR3 reads CAISESIRGTEAFF. CDR3 nucleotide sequence: TGTGCCATCAGTGAGTCGATTCGAGGCACTGAAGCTTTCTTT.

The chain recombines TRBV7-6 with TRBJ1-1; 8 bases are a match to TRBD1. Looked up from germline, CDR1 is SGHVS and CDR2 is FNYEAQ. Trimming cost V 4 bases and J 6 bases; bases outside gene matches: 10. The CDR3 runs 15 residues. CDR3 DNA sequence: TGTGCCAGCAGCTCCAGCTCGGGACAGGCCCCTGAAGCTTTCTTT. This translates into CASSSSSGQAPEAFF. The whole variable domain, filled in from reference TRBV7-6 and TRBJ1-1, reads GAGVSQSPRYKVTKRGQDVALRCDPISGHVSLYWYRQALGQGPEFLTYFNYEAQQDKSGLPNDRFSAERPEGSISTLTIQRTEQRDSAMYRCASSSSSGQAPEAFFGQGTRLTVV.

This clonotype occurred once. The genes are TRBV29-1 and TRBJ1-1, with D perhaps TRBD1 (6 bases). The germline gives CDR1 SQVTM, CDR2 ANQGSEA. This CDR3 is 13 amino acids long. Trimming took 6 bases from V and 4 from J, leaving 15 bases between them. In DNA form, the CDR3 reads TGCAGCGTAGCCGGACAGTTTGTCACTGAAGCTTTCTTT. Its protein is CSVAGQFVTEAFF.

The chain is built from TRBV3-1 and TRBJ1-1; the D gene is possibly TRBD1 (6 bases). The CDR3 runs 15 residues. The V gene's germline CDR1 is LGHDT and CDR2 YNNKEL (reference sequence). Trimming pared 8 bases from V and 4 bases from J, leaving 20 bases between. The CDR3 nucleotides read TGTGCCAGCCGGGAATGGGGGCCAGGGTTCACTGAAGCTTTCTTT. Translating it yields CASREWGPGFTEAFF.

This clonotype was seen only a few times. J is TRBJ2-3 and V is TRBV9; a possible D gene is TRBD1 (5 bases). Germline-derived CDR1 and CDR2 are SGDLS and YYNGEE. This CDR3 has 15 amino acids. Deletions cut 2 bases from V and 0 bases from J, with 10 bases between. CDR3 sequence: CASSVQDTSTDTQYF. DNA for the CDR3: TGTGCCAGCAGCGTTCAGGACACAAGCACAGATACGCAGTATTTT.

The chain uses TRBV12-3 or TRBV12-4 and TRBJ1-5; perhaps TRBD1 as D (6 bases). This CDR3 has 14 amino acids. Trimming left V 6 bases short and J 3 bases short, with 12 bases between. The chain's CDR3 is CASRRDRYNQPQHF. In DNA form, the CDR3 reads TGTGCCAGCAGGCGAGACAGGTACAATCAGCCCCAGCATTTT.

V and J are TRBV20-1 and TRBJ2-3; 11 bases match TRBD2. The CDR3 contains 13 residues. CDR1 and CDR2 (germline): DFQATT, SNEGSKA (reference sequence). V lost 4 bases, J lost 5 bases, and 2 bases stayed unmatched. CDR3 DNA: TGCAGTGCTACGACTAGCGGGATAGATACGCAGTATTTT. Its translation: CSATTSGIDTQYF.

The chain is built from TRBV5-8 and TRBJ2-7, with 9 bases fitting TRBD2. This CDR3 comprises 16 residues. Germline CDR1 is SGHTS and CDR2 is YDEGEE. The junction had 15 bases not matched to a gene; V was cut back by 4 bases and J by 7 bases. Written as DNA, the CDR3 is TGTGCCAGCAGCCGGGACGGGCGCGGGAGGGCGGAGGAGCAGTACTTC. Amino acids: CASSRDGRGRAEEQYF.

The J gene is TRBJ1-5, the V gene TRBV4-1, with a possible D match to TRBD1 (5 bases). This CDR3 contains 15 residues. Deletions cut 4 bases from V and 4 bases from J, with 14 bases between. Germline V gene sequence: CDR1 MGHRA, CDR2 YSYEKL. The CDR3 nucleotides read TGCGCCAGCAGCCTGGGCCGACAGCCGAATCAGCCCCAGCATTTT. Translation: CASSLGRQPNQPQHF.

The chain couples TRBV7-9 to TRBJ2-7; D is uncertain. The CDR3 is 14 residues long. Germline CDR1 is SEHNR and CDR2 is FQNEAQ (reference sequence). The V gene lost 8 bases and the J gene lost 0 bases, with 14 bases spanning the gap. CDR3 DNA: TGTGCCAGCCGCCGACGACCAGACTCCTACGAGCAGTACTTC. It translates to CASRRRPDSYEQYF.

The genes are TRBV7-2 and TRBJ2-3; possibly TRBD1 for D (5 bases). The CDR3 loop spans 16 amino acids. V lost 3 bases to trimming and J lost 0 bases, with 13 bases between them. Per the germline V gene, CDR1 is SGHTA and CDR2 is FQGNSA. This CDR3 is CASSFGQGRSTDTQYF. DNA of the CDR3: TGTGCCAGCAGCTTTGGTCAGGGCCGTAGCACAGATACGCAGTATTTT. Variable domain in full (rest from reference TRBV7-2 and TRBJ2-3): GAGVSQSPSNKVTEKGKDVELRCDPISGHTALYWYRQSLGQGLEFLIYFQGNSAPDKSGLPSDRFSAERTGGSVSTLTIQRTQQEDSAVYLCASSFGQGRSTDTQYFGPGTRLTVL.

The CDR3 loop reads CASSSHGSYEQYF. The DNA for the CDR3 is TGTGCCAGCAGCTCACACGGGTCCTACGAGCAGTACTTC. The chain has TRBV7-9 and TRBJ2-7; no definite D call. V was pared by 4 bases and J by 1 base, with 8 bases between. CDR3 length: 13 residues. The germline CDR1 and CDR2 sequences are SEHNR and FQNEAQ (reference sequence).

The count of this clonotype is one. The CDR3 DNA is TGTGCCAGCAGTTATGGTAGCTTCTACGAGCAGTACTTC. Protein sequence: CASSYGSFYEQYF. This chain connects TRBV2 to TRBJ2-7; no firm D call. CDR3 size: 13 residues. V dropped 5 bases and J dropped 3 bases, with 11 bases sitting between them. CDR1 SNHLY and CDR2 FYNNEI come from the germline V gene.

The chain is built from TRBV2 and TRBJ2-5, with 9 nucleotides matching TRBD2. CDR3 size: 14 residues. From germline, CDR1 is SNHLY and CDR2 FYNNEI. V shed 8 bases and J 5 bases; nucleotides not matched to a gene: 9. The CDR3 nucleotides read TGTGCCAGCGGCCTGGGACTAGCTTTTGAGACCCAGTACTTC. It codes for CASGLGLAFETQYF.

This chain uses TRBV6-5 with TRBJ2-1, with TRBD2 identical over 7 bases. Germline values: CDR1 MNHEY, CDR2 SVGAGI. The CDR3 is made up of 15 amino acids. V dropped 5 bases and J dropped 6; count of bases not matched to a gene: 10. CDR3 in DNA: TGTGCCAGCAGTACTATAGCGGAGCGGGGCAATGAGCAGTTCTTC. Translation gives CASSTIAERGNEQFF.

This clonotype was picked up one time. A read error may explain this, as a much larger clone is one base away. V gene TRBV5-4 combines with J gene TRBJ2-5; D is uncertain. The germline gives CDR1 SGHNT, CDR2 YYREEE (reference sequence). This CDR3 has 13 residues. CDR3 sequence: CASSLGQEEAQYF. Written as DNA, the CDR3 is TGTGCCAGCAGCTTGGGGCAGGAAGAGGCCCAGTACTTC.

This clonotype was observed a handful of times. A read error is possible here, since a much larger clone lies one base away. The rearrangement links TRBV9 to TRBJ2-2, with D possibly TRBD2 on 6 matching bases. Trimming pared 6 bases from V and 3 bases from J, leaving 18 bases between. The CDR3 sequence is 16 residues long. Germline assignment: CDR1 SGDLS and CDR2 YYNGEE. For the CDR3, the DNA is TGTGCCAGCACCGGGTCCGGGGGAGGAGACACCGGGGAGCTGTTTTTT. Translation gives CASTGSGGGDTGELFF.

The rearrangement joins TRBV5-1 to TRBJ1-4; 8 nucleotides agree with TRBD1. The CDR3 runs 13 residues. Trimming took 0 bases from V and 16 from J; bases not matched to a gene: 8. The germline V gene encodes CDR1 SGHRS and CDR2 YFSETQ. The CDR3 reads CASSLDDRTGKFF. The CDR3 coding sequence is TGCGCCAGCAGCTTGGATGACAGGACAGGGAAGTTTTTT.

CDR3 in amino acids: CASSPGGASPLHF. In DNA form, the CDR3 reads TGTGCCAGCAGCCCCGGGGGGGCCTCACCCCTCCACTTT. The chain couples TRBV7-8 to TRBJ1-6; D perhaps matches TRBD1 (6 bases). The germline V gene encodes CDR1 SGHVS and CDR2 FQNEAQ. The V gene lost 5 bases and the J gene lost 10 bases, with 12 bases spanning the gap. This CDR3 spans 13 amino acids. The complete variable domain, with remaining parts taken from reference TRBV7-8 and TRBJ1-6, reads GAGVSQSPRYKVAKRGQDVALRCDPISGHVSLFWYQQALGQGPEFLTYFQNEAQLDKSGLPSDRFFAERPEGSVSTLKIQRTQQEDSAVYLCASSPGGASPLHFGNGTRLTVT.

This chain uses TRBV20-1 with TRBJ2-7; TRBD2 matches 8 bases. Losses at the gene ends were 3 bases for V and 4 bases for J; bases not matched to a gene: 11. This CDR3 contains 15 residues. From germline, CDR1 is DFQATT and CDR2 SNEGSKA (reference sequence). The CDR3 protein is CSASYMRLAGYEQYF. The CDR3 DNA is TGCAGTGCTAGCTACATGCGCCTAGCGGGTTACGAGCAGTACTTC.